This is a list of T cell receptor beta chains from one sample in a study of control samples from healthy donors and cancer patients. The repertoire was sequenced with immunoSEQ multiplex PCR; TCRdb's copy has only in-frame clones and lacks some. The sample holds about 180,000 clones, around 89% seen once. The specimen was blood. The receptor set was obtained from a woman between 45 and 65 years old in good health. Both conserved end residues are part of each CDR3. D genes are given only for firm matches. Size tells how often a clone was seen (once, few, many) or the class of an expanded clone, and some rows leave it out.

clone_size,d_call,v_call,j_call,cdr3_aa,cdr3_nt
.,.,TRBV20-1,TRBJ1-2,CSASGEEDTEKDYGYTF,TGCAGTGCTAGTGGAGAGGAGGACACAGAGAAAGACTATGGCTACACCTTC
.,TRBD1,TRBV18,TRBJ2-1,CASSPWGQGNEQFF,TGTGCCAGCTCTCCCTGGGGACAGGGCAATGAGCAGTTCTTC
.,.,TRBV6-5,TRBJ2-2,CAISRRDYTGELFF,TGTGCCATATCTCGTAGGGACTACACCGGGGAGCTGTTTTTT
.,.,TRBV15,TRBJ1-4,CATSRGAGTVREKLFF,TGTGCCACCAGCAGAGGCGCGGGGACCGTACGTGAAAAACTGTTTTTT
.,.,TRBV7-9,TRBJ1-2,CASSFQGQVLIYGYTF,TGTGCCAGCAGCTTCCAAGGCCAGGTCCTAATCTATGGCTACACCTTC
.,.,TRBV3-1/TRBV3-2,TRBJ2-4,CARERLWCIQYF,TGTGCCAGGGAGCGGCTTTGGTGCATTCAGTACTTC
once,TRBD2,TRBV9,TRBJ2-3,CASSVDWRGRVTDTQYF,TGTGCCAGCAGCGTAGATTGGCGGGGGAGGGTCACAGATACGCAGTATTTT
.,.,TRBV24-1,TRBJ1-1,CATSDRGITEAFF,TGTGCCACCAGTGATCGAGGGATCACTGAAGCTTTCTTT
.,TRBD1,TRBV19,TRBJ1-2,CASSISGQGIYGYTF,TGTGCCAGTAGTATATCCGGACAGGGAATTTATGGCTACACCTTC
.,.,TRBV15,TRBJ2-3,CATSREGQSTDTQYF,TGTGCCACCAGCAGGGAGGGACAGAGCACAGATACGCAGTATTTT
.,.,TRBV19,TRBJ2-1,CASSIGGALNEQFF,TGTGCCAGTAGTATAGGGGGGGCCCTCAATGAGCAGTTCTTC
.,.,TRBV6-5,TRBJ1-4,CASSSAWNNEKLFF,TGTGCCAGCAGTTCGGCATGGAATAATGAAAAACTGTTTTTT
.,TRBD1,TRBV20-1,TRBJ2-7,CSPATGNEQYF,TGCAGCCCAGCGACAGGGAACGAGCAGTACTTC
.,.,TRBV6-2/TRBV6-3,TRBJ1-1,CASSYLMVAWNTEAFF,TGTGCCAGCAGTTACCTAATGGTTGCCTGGAACACTGAAGCTTTCTTT
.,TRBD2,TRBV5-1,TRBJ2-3,CASSLAGGAGDTQYF,TGCGCCAGCAGCTTGGCCGGGGGGGCCGGAGATACGCAGTATTTT
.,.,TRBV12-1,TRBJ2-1,CASSIPRGLDNEQFF,TGTGCCAGCAGCATCCCCCGCGGGCTGGACAATGAGCAGTTCTTC
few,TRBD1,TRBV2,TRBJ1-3,CASSEFPQGVLSGNTIYF,TGTGCCAGCAGTGAGTTCCCCCAGGGGGTACTCTCCGGAAACACCATATATTTT